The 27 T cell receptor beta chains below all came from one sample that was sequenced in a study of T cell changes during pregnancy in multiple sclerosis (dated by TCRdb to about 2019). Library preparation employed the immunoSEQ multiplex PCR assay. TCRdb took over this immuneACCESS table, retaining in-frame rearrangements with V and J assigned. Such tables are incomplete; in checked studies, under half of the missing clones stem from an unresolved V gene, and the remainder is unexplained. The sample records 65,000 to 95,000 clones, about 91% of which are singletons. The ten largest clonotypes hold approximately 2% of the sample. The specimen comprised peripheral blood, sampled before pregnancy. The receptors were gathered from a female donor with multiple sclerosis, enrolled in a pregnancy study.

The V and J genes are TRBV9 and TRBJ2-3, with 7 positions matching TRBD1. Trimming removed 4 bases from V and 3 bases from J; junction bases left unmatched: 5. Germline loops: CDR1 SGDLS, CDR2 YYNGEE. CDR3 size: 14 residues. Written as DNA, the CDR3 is TGTGCCAGCAGCCGACAGGGTTCAACAGATACGCAGTATTTT. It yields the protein CASSRQGSTDTQYF.

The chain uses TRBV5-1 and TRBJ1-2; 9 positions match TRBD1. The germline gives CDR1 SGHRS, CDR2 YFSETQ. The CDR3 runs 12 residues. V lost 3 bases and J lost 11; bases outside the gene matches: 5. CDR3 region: CASSWGQGVYTF. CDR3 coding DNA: TGCGCCAGCAGCTGGGGACAGGGTGTTTACACCTTC.

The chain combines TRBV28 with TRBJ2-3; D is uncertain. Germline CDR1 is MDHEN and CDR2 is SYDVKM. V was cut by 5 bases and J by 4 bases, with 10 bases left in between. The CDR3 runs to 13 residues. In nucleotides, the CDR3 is TGTGCCAGCAGTACCACCCGGGCAGATACGCAGTATTTT. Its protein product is CASSTTRADTQYF.

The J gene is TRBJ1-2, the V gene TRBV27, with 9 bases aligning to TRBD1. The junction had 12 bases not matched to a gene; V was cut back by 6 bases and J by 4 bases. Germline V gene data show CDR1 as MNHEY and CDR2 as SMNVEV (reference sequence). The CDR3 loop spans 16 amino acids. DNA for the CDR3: TGTGCCAGCAGCGAACGTGGAACAGGGGGCTCCTATGGCTACACCTTC. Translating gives CASSERGTGGSYGYTF.

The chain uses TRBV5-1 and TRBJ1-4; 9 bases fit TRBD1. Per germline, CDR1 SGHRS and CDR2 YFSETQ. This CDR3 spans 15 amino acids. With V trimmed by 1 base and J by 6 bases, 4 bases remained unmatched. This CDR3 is CASSLSGQGYEKLFF. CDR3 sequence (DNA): TGCGCCAGCAGCTTGTCGGGACAGGGTTATGAAAAACTGTTTTTT.

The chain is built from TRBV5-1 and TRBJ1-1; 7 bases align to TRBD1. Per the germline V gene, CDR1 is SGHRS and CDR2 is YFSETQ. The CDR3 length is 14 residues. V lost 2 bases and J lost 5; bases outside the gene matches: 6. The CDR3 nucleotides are TGCGCCAGCAGCTTAGGAGGGGGCGAGACTGAAGCTTTCTTT. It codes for CASSLGGGETEAFF.

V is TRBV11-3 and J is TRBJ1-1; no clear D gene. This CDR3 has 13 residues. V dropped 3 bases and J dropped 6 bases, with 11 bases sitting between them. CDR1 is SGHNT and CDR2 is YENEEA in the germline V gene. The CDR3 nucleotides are TGTGCCAGCAGCTTCGGCGGCGGGGCTGAAGCTTTCTTT. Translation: CASSFGGGAEAFF.

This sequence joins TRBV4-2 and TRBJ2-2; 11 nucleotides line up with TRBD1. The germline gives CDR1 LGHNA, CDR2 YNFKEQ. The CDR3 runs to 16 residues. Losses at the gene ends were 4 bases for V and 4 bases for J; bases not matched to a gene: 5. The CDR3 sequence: CASSPGQGASTGELFF. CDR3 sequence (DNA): TGTGCCAGCAGCCCAGGACAGGGGGCGAGCACCGGGGAGCTGTTTTTT.

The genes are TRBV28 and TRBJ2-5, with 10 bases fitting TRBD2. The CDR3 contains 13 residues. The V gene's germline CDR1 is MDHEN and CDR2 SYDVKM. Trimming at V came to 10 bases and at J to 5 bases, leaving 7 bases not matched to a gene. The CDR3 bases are TGTGCCACAAAGCGGGGGGGCCGTGAGACCCAGTACTTC. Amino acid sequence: CATKRGGRETQYF.

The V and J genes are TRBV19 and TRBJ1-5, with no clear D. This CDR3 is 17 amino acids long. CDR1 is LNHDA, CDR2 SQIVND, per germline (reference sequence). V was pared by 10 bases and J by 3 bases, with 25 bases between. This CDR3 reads CATAGIRTQRDNQPQHF. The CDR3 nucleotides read TGTGCCACAGCGGGGATCAGGACCCAAAGAGACAATCAGCCCCAGCATTTT.

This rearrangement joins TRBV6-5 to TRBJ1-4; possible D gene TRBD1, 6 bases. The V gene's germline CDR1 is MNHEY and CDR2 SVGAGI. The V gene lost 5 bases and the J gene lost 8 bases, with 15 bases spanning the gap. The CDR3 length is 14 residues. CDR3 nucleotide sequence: TGTGCCAGCAGTGCCACAGGGACGGACGAAAAACTGTTTTTT. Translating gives CASSATGTDEKLFF.

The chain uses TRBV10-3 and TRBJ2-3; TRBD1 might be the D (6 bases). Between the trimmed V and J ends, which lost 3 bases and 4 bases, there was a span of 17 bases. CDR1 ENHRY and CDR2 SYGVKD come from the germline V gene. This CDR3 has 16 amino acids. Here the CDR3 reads CAISDSGTPIADTQYF. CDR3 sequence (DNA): TGTGCCATCAGTGATTCGGGGACACCGATCGCAGATACGCAGTATTTT.

CDR3 region: CASSAGPGSPLHF. In DNA form, the CDR3 reads TGTGCCAGCAGCGCCGGGCCGGGATCACCCCTCCACTTT. This chain uses TRBV5-4 with TRBJ1-6; D unresolved. V gave up 4 bases and J gave up 10 bases, with 12 bases separating them. This CDR3 comprises 13 residues. In germline, CDR1 is SGHNT, CDR2 YYREEE (reference sequence).

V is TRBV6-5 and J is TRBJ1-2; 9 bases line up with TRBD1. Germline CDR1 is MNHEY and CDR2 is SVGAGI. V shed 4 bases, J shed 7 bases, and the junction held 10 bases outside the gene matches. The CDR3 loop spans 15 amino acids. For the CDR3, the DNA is TGTGCCAGCAGTTCGCCGGGACAGGGAGGTAGTGGCTACACCTTC. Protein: CASSSPGQGGSGYTF.

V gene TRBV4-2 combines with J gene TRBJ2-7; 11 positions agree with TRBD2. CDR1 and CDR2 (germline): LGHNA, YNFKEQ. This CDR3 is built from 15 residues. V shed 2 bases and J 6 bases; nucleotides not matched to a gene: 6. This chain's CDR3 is CASSQTLLAGGEQYF. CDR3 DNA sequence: TGTGCCAGCAGCCAAACACTCCTAGCGGGAGGCGAGCAGTACTTC.

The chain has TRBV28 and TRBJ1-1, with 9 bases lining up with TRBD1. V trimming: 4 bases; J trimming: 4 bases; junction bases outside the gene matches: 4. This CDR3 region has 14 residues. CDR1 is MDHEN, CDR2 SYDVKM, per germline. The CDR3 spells CASSSDRGGTEAFF. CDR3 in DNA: TGTGCCAGCAGTTCCGACAGGGGGGGCACTGAAGCTTTCTTT.

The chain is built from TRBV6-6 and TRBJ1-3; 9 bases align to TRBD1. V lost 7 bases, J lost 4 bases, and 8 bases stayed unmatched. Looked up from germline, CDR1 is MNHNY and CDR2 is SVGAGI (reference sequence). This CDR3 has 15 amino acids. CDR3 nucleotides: TGTGCCAGCACCAAACAGGGGGCAACGGGAAACACCATATATTTT. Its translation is CASTKQGATGNTIYF.

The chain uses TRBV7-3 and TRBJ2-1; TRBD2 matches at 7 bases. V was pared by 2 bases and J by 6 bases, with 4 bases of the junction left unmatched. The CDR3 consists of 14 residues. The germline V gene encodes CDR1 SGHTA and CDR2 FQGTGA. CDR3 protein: CASSLSGGGNEQFF. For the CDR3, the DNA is TGTGCCAGCAGCTTATCGGGGGGTGGCAATGAGCAGTTCTTC.

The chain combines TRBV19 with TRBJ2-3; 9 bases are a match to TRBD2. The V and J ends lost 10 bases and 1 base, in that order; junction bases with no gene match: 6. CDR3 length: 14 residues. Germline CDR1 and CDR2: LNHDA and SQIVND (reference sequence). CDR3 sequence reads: CATQVAGGTDTQYF. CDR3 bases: TGTGCCACCCAGGTAGCGGGGGGCACAGATACGCAGTATTTT.

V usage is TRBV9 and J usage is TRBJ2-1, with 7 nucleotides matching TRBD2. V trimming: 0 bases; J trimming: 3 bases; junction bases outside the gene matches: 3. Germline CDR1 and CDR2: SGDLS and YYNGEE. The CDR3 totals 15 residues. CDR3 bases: TGTGCCAGCAGCGTAGGGCGGGGGAACTACAATGAGCAGTTCTTC. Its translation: CASSVGRGNYNEQFF.

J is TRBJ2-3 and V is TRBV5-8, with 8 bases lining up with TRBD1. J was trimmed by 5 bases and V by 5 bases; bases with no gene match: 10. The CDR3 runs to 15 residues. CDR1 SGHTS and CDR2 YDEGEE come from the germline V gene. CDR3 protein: CASRDRDRSVDTQYF. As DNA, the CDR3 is TGTGCCAGCAGGGACCGGGACAGGAGCGTAGATACGCAGTATTTT.

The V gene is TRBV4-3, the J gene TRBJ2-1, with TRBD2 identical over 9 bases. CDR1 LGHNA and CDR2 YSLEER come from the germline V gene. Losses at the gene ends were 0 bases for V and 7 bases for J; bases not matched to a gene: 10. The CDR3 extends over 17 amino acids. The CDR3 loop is CASSQDPLAGVRNEQFF. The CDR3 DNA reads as TGCGCCAGCAGCCAAGACCCTTTAGCGGGGGTTCGGAATGAGCAGTTCTTC.

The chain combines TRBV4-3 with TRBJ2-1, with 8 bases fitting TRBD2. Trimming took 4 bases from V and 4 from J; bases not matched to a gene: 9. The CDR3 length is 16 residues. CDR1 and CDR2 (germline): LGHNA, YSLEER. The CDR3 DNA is TGCGCCAGCAGCCGGTCCCAAGCGGGGGCGTACAATGAGCAGTTCTTC. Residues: CASSRSQAGAYNEQFF.

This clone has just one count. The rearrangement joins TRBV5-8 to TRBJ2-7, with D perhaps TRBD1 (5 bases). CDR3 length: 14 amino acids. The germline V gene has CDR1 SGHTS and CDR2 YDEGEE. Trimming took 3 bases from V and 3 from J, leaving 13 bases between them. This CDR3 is CASSYLLGVYEQYF. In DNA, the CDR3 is TGTGCCAGCAGCTACCTCCTAGGGGTCTACGAGCAGTACTTC. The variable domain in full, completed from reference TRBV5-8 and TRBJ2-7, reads EAGVTQSPTHLIKTRGQQATLRCSPISGHTSVYWYQQALGLGLQFLLWYDEGEERNRGNFPPRFSGRQFPNYSSELNVNALELEDSALYLCASSYLLGVYEQYFGPGTRLTVT.

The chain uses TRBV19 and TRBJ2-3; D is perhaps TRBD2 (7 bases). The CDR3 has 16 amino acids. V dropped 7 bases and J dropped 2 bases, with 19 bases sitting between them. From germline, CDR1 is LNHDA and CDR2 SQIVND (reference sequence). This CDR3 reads CASNSYGGAYTDTQYF. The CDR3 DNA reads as TGTGCCAGTAATTCCTATGGGGGGGCCTACACAGATACGCAGTATTTT.

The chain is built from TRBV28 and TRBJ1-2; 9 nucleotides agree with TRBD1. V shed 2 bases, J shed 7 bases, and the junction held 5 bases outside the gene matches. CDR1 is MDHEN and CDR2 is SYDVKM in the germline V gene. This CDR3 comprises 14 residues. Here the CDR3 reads CASSLGQGISGYTF. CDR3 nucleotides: TGTGCCAGCAGTTTAGGACAGGGGATCTCTGGCTACACCTTC.

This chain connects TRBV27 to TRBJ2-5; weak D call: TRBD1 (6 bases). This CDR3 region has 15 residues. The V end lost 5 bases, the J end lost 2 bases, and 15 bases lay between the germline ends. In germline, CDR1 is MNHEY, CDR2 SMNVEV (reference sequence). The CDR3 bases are TGTGCCAGCAGTGGGTCGACAGGCTATCAAGAGACCCAGTACTTC. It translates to CASSGSTGYQETQYF.